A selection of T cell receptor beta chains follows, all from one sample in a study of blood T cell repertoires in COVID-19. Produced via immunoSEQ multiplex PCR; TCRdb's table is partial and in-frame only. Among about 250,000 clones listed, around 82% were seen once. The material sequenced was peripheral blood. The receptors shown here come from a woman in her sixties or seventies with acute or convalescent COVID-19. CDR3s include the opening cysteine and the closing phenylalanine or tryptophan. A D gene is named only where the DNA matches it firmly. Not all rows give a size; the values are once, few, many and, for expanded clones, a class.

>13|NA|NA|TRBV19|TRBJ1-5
TGTGCCAGCAGTCCAAGGGGGAATCAGCCCCAGCATTTT
CASSPRGNQPQHF
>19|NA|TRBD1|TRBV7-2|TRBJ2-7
TGTGCCAGCAGCTTAGATGGAGGCAGGGGGCGGCCCAATAACTACGAGCAGTACTTC
CASSLDGGRGRPNNYEQYF
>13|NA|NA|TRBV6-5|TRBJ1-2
TGTGCCAGCACCGCGGGGCGGGACTATGGCTACACCTTC
CASTAGRDYGYTF
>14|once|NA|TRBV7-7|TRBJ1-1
TGTGCCAGCAGCTTATTTGGGCAGAACACTGAAGCTTTCTTT
CASSLFGQNTEAFF
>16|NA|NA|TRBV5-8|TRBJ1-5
TGTGCCAGCAGCTTCCCAGCTCCTGGGGCGGAGCAGCCCCAGCATTTT
CASSFPAPGAEQPQHF
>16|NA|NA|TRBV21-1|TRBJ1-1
TGTGCCAGCAGCAAGAGGACAGGCCGGAGGGCCTTCGAAGCTTTCTTT
CASSKRTGRRAFEAFF
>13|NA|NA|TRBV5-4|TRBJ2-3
TGTGCCAGCAGCTTGGCCGGCGGAGATACGCAGTATTTT
CASSLAGGDTQYF
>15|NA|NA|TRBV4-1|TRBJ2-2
TGCGCCAGCAGCCAAGACAGGTTACCCACCGGGGAGCTGTTTTTT
CASSQDRLPTGELFF
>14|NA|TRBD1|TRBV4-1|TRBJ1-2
TGCGCCAGCAGCCAAGATTGGACAGGGTATGGCTACACCTTC
CASSQDWTGYGYTF
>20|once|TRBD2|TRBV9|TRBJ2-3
TGTGCCAGCAGCGTAGCTGGGCTAGCGGGGGGGCGGACTTTGGCAGATACGCAGTATTTT
CASSVAGLAGGRTLADTQYF
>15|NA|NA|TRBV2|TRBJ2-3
TGTGCCAGCAGTGAAGGGGCAGGGCTCACAGATACGCAGTATTTT
CASSEGAGLTDTQYF
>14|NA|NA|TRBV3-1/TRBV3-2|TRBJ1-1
TGTGCCAGCAGCCAAGGGCCAGGAAACACTGAAGCTTTCTTT
CASSQGPGNTEAFF
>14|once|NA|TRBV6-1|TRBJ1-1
TGTGCCAGCAGTGACGACAGTTTGAACACTGAAGCTTTCTTT
CASSDDSLNTEAFF
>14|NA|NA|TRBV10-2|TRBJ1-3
TGCGCCAGCAGGATACAGGGTTTCGAAAACACCATATATTTT
CASRIQGFENTIYF
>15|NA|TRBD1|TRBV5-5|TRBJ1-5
TGTGCCAGCAGCTTGGCCGGGGGACAGGGACTGCCCCAGCATTTT
CASSLAGGQGLPQHF
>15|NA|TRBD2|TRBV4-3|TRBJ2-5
TGCGCCAGCAGCCAAGATAGCGGGGGGTGGGAGACCCAGTACTTC
CASSQDSGGWETQYF
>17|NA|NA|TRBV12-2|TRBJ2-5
TGTGCAAGTCGCTTAGAAAGACTAGCGGGGTCCCTGGAGACCCAGTACTTC
CASRLERLAGSLETQYF
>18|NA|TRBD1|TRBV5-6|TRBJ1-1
TGTGCCAGCAGCTTGGTCCCGGGACAGACAATTTTGGGGACTGAAGCTTTCTTT
CASSLVPGQTILGTEAFF
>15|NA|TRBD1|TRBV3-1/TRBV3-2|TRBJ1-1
TGTGCCAGCAGTCCGACAGGGAGGTTGAACACTGAAGCTTTCTTT
CASSPTGRLNTEAFF
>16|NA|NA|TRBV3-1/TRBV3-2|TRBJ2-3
TGTGCCAGCAGCCATCGCCAGGGGACTAACACAGATACGCAGTATTTT
CASSHRQGTNTDTQYF
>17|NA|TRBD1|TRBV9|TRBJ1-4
TGTGCCAGCAGCGTAACGCCAACAGGGGGCGTTGGTGAAAAACTGTTTTTT
CASSVTPTGGVGEKLFF
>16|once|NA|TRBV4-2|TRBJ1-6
TGTGCCAGCAGCCAGGGCGCCCAGGGTGGGAATTCACCCCTCCACTTT
CASSQGAQGGNSPLHF
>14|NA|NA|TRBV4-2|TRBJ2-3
TGTGCCAGCAGCCAAGATGATCGGGTGGATACGCAGTATTTT
CASSQDDRVDTQYF
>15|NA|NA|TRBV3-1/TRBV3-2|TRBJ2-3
TGTGCCAGCAGCCCCGGCCGAGGGGGAATAGATACGCAGTATTTT
CASSPGRGGIDTQYF
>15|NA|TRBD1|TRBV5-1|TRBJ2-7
TGCGCCAGCAGCCGAACCGGGACAGGGGGCTACGAGCAGTACTTC
CASSRTGTGGYEQYF
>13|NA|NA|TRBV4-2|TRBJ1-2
TGTGCCAGCAGCCAAGATATGGGAGGCGGCTACACCTTC
CASSQDMGGGYTF
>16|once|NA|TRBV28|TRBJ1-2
TGTGCCAGCAGTTTAATCCCCCTCGGTCCCGACTATGGCTACACCTTC
CASSLIPLGPDYGYTF
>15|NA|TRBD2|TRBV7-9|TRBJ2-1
TGTGCCAGCAGCTTAGCGGGGGGGACCTACAATGAGCAGTTCTTC
CASSLAGGTYNEQFF
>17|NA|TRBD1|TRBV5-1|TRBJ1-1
TGCGCCAGCAGCCCTGGTTTTTTGCGGGACAGAGGAACTGAAGCTTTCTTT
CASSPGFLRDRGTEAFF
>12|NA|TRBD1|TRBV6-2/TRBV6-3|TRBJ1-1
TGTGCCAGCAGTTCGGGTTGGACAGGGCTTTTCTTT
CASSSGWTGLFF
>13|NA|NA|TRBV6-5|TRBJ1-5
TGTGCCAGCCGGGTTACCAATGATCAGCCCCAGCATTTT
CASRVTNDQPQHF
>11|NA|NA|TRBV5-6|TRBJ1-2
TGTGCCAGCAGCTTACAGGCGGGCTACACCTTC
CASSLQAGYTF
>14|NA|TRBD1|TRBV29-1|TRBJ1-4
TGCAGCGTTGAAGCCGGGACAGCCCCTGAAAAACTGTTTTTT
CSVEAGTAPEKLFF
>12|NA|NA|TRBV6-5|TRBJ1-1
TGTGCCAGCGGCGGCGGGCTCGCTGAAGCTTTCTTT
CASGGGLAEAFF
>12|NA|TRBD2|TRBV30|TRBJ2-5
TGTGCCTGGAGCGTCGGGGGGGCGGGCCAGTACTTC
CAWSVGGAGQYF
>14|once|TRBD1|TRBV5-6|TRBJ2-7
TGTGCCAGCACCTTAGGGACAGGCCTTGACGAGCAGTACTTC
CASTLGTGLDEQYF
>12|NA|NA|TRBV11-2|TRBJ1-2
TGTGCCAGCTCGGGTGGGGCACGCGGCTACACCTTC
CASSGGARGYTF
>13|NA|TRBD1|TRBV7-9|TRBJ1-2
TGTGCCAGCAGTTGGGACAGCCACTATGGCTACACCTTC
CASSWDSHYGYTF
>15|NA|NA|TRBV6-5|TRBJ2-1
TGTGCCAGCAGTTACGGGCAGCGGGTACCCGGTGAGCAGTTCTTC
CASSYGQRVPGEQFF
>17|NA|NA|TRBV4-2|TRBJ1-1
TGTGCCAGCAGCCAAGATCTAGGGGCAGGCTTAAGCACTGAAGCTTTCTTT
CASSQDLGAGLSTEAFF
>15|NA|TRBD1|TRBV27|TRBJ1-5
TGTGCCAGCAGTCTCGGGACAGGGGGCAATCAGCCCCAGCATTTT
CASSLGTGGNQPQHF
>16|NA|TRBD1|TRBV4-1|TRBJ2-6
TGCGCCAGCAGCCAAGTCGGGACAGCTGGGGCCAACGTCCTGACTTTC
CASSQVGTAGANVLTF
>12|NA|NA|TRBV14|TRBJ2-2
TGTGCCTCAAATCCCGGGACCGGGGAGCTGTTTTTT
CASNPGTGELFF
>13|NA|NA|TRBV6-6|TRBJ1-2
TGTGCCAGCGTTACCGGGATTAACTATGGCTACACCTTC
CASVTGINYGYTF
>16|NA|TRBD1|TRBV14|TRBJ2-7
TGTGCCAGCAGCCAGCCCGGGACAGGGACGGACTACGAGCAGTACTTC
CASSQPGTGTDYEQYF
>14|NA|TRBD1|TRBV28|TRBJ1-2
TGTGCCAGCTTCCAGACAGGGGAAGTAAGGGGCTACACCTTC
CASFQTGEVRGYTF
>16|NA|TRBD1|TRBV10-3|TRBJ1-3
TGTGCCACCGGTGGGAGACAGGGAGTGTCTGGAAACACCATATATTTT
CATGGRQGVSGNTIYF
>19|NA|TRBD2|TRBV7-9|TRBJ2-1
TGTGCCAGCAGCTTAGAGAGGTTTGGAGAAGCGGGGAGGTACAATGAGCAGTTCTTC
CASSLERFGEAGRYNEQFF
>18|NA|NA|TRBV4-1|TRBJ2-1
TGCGCCAGCAGCCAAGATACCCCGCCTAGCAGAGCCTACAATGAGCAGTTCTTC
CASSQDTPPSRAYNEQFF
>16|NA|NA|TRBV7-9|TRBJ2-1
TGTGCCAGCAGCTATACAGCCTTTAGCTCCTACAATGAGCAGTTCTTC
CASSYTAFSSYNEQFF
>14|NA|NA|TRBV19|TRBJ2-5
TGTGCCAGTAGTATAGCAGGGGCGGAGGAGACCCAGTACTTC
CASSIAGAEETQYF
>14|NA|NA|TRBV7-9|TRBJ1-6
TGTGCCAGCAGCTTGATGTCTAGTAATTCACCCCTCCACTTT
CASSLMSSNSPLHF
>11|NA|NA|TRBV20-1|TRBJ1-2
TGCAGTGCTAGAGATATTCGTGGCTACACCTTC
CSARDIRGYTF
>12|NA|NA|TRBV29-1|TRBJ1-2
TGCAGCGTTGAAGATTTAAACTATGGCTACACCTTC
CSVEDLNYGYTF
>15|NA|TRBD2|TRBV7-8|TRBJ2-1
TGTGCCAGCAGCTTTCCGGGACTAGCGGGGAATGAGCAGTTCTTC
CASSFPGLAGNEQFF
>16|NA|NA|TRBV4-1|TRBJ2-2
TGCGCCAGCAGCCTCGCTATGGGGGCGGGCACCGGGGAGCTGTTTTTT
CASSLAMGAGTGELFF